This T cell receptor (beta chain) came from a study of cytomegalovirus exposure and HLA in healthy donors. Trimming took off 5 bases at V and 0 bases at J, with 8 bases between the two ends. Germline CDR1 reads MDHEN; CDR2 reads SYDVKM. This CDR3 region has 14 residues. The study ran its PCR with 60 Vbeta and 13 Jbeta primers. Using immunoSEQ multiplex PCR, the repertoire was profiled, and TCRdb retains in-frame clones only, with some absent. The sample records approximately 160,000 clones, roughly two thirds being singletons. The clonotype originates from a middle-aged woman in good health and CMV-seropositive. The sample was PBMCs. The genes are TRBV28 and TRBJ1-3; no firm D call. The CDR3 nucleotides read TGTGCCAGCAGTCGGGGTCCCTCTGGAAACACCATATATTTT. Translating it yields CASSRGPSGNTIYF.